These T cell receptor beta chains were read from a single sample in a study of vaccination effects on CD4 cells after COVID-19. Some clones are missing from TCRdb's copy, which holds only in-frame ones; the method was immunoSEQ multiplex PCR. The table shows around 62,000 clones, with just under 75% occurring only once. Their target antigens are unknown. The material was CD4+ T cells from PBMCs cultured without peptide, obtained after COVID-19 vaccination. All receptors come from a human donor who received a COVID-19 vaccine. The CDR3 runs from the conserved cysteine through the conserved F or W. Each record gives: D gene, V gene, CDR3 length, J gene, clone size, CDR3 DNA, CDR3 protein. D genes are given only for firm matches. Clone size, where shown, is once, few, many, or a class for clones that have expanded.

D gene: TRBD2; V gene: TRBV6-5; CDR3 length: 13; J gene: TRBJ2-5; clone size: NA; CDR3 DNA: TGTGCCAGCACCGACGGGGGGTCGCAGACCCAGTACTTC; CDR3 protein: CASTDGGSQTQYF
D gene: NA; V gene: TRBV5-8; CDR3 length: 16; J gene: TRBJ2-3; clone size: NA; CDR3 DNA: TGTGCCAGCAGCTTGGGCCTGGGGGGATTCACAGATACGCAGTATTTT; CDR3 protein: CASSLGLGGFTDTQYF
D gene: TRBD1; V gene: TRBV7-8; CDR3 length: 15; J gene: TRBJ1-1; clone size: few; CDR3 DNA: TGTGCCAGCAGCTTTACAGGGGGTGTCAACACTGAAGCTTTCTTT; CDR3 protein: CASSFTGGVNTEAFF
D gene: NA; V gene: TRBV7-8; CDR3 length: 14; J gene: TRBJ1-3; clone size: few; CDR3 DNA: TGTGCCAGCAGCCAGAGCAGGTCTGGAAACACCATATATTTT; CDR3 protein: CASSQSRSGNTIYF
D gene: NA; V gene: TRBV6-6; CDR3 length: 15; J gene: TRBJ1-4; clone size: NA; CDR3 DNA: TGTGCCAGCAGTTACTGGGTCACAACTAATGAAAAACTGTTTTTT; CDR3 protein: CASSYWVTTNEKLFF
D gene: NA; V gene: TRBV7-9; CDR3 length: 16; J gene: TRBJ1-4; clone size: NA; CDR3 DNA: TGTGCCAGCAGCCGTAAGACAGACACGACTAATGAAAAACTGTTTTTT; CDR3 protein: CASSRKTDTTNEKLFF
D gene: NA; V gene: TRBV2; CDR3 length: 15; J gene: TRBJ2-5; clone size: NA; CDR3 DNA: TGTGCCAGCAGCCAACAGGGATCCCCACAAGAGACCCAGTACTTC; CDR3 protein: CASSQQGSPQETQYF
D gene: TRBD1; V gene: TRBV4-1; CDR3 length: 17; J gene: TRBJ1-3; clone size: NA; CDR3 DNA: TGCGCCAGCAGCCAAGTAGCCGGGACAGGGCCTGGAAACACCATATATTTT; CDR3 protein: CASSQVAGTGPGNTIYF
D gene: NA; V gene: TRBV18; CDR3 length: 15; J gene: TRBJ2-1; clone size: NA; CDR3 DNA: TGTGCCAGCTCGCCCTCGGGTTTTGGCTACAATGAGCAGTTCTTC; CDR3 protein: CASSPSGFGYNEQFF
D gene: NA; V gene: TRBV5-1; CDR3 length: 14; J gene: TRBJ2-5; clone size: NA; CDR3 DNA: TGCGCCAGCAGCTTGTCAGGCAGGCAGGGGACCCAGTACTTC; CDR3 protein: CASSLSGRQGTQYF
D gene: NA; V gene: TRBV2; CDR3 length: 15; J gene: TRBJ1-1; clone size: few; CDR3 DNA: TGTGCCAGCAGTCTTCGACTGCAATCGGGCACTGAAGCTTTCTTT; CDR3 protein: CASSLRLQSGTEAFF
D gene: NA; V gene: TRBV6-5; CDR3 length: 16; J gene: TRBJ1-2; clone size: NA; CDR3 DNA: TGTGCCAGCAGTTCCCCCTGGACAGAGATTAACTATGGCTACACCTTC; CDR3 protein: CASSSPWTEINYGYTF
D gene: NA; V gene: TRBV2; CDR3 length: 14; J gene: TRBJ2-3; clone size: NA; CDR3 DNA: TGTGCCAGCAACCTATTGCCGGATGGAGGTACGCAGTATTTT; CDR3 protein: CASNLLPDGGTQYF
D gene: NA; V gene: TRBV14; CDR3 length: 15; J gene: TRBJ1-4; clone size: NA; CDR3 DNA: TGTGCCAGCAGCCAGATGTCGGGTTTGGTTGAAAAACTGTTTTTT; CDR3 protein: CASSQMSGLVEKLFF
D gene: NA; V gene: TRBV5-1; CDR3 length: 13; J gene: TRBJ2-1; clone size: NA; CDR3 DNA: TGCGCCAGCAAGGTCCAGGGTTACAATGAGCAGTTCTTC; CDR3 protein: CASKVQGYNEQFF
D gene: TRBD1; V gene: TRBV19; CDR3 length: 15; J gene: TRBJ2-3; clone size: NA; CDR3 DNA: TGTGCCAGTAGTATGGTGGCAGGGGGCGCAGATACGCAGTATTTT; CDR3 protein: CASSMVAGGADTQYF
D gene: NA; V gene: TRBV6-2/TRBV6-3; CDR3 length: 13; J gene: TRBJ2-1; clone size: NA; CDR3 DNA: TGTGCCAGCAGTTACACGACCGGGACCGGTCCATTCTTC; CDR3 protein: CASSYTTGTGPFF
D gene: NA; V gene: TRBV5-1; CDR3 length: 12; J gene: TRBJ2-3; clone size: NA; CDR3 DNA: TGCGCCAGCAGCCCGGACACAGATACGCAGTATTTT; CDR3 protein: CASSPDTDTQYF
D gene: TRBD1; V gene: TRBV28; CDR3 length: 16; J gene: TRBJ2-3; clone size: once; CDR3 DNA: TGTGCCAGCAGTGGTCCGGGGACAGTAACTACAGATACGCAGTATTTT; CDR3 protein: CASSGPGTVTTDTQYF
D gene: NA; V gene: TRBV6-2/TRBV6-3; CDR3 length: 17; J gene: TRBJ1-5; clone size: NA; CDR3 DNA: TGTGCCAGCAGTTACATTGCGGGCAGGGTGAGCAATCAGCCCCAGCATTTT; CDR3 protein: CASSYIAGRVSNQPQHF
D gene: TRBD1; V gene: TRBV6-5; CDR3 length: 15; J gene: TRBJ1-2; clone size: once; CDR3 DNA: TGTGCCAGCAGGACGGCCCGGGACAGGAACTATGGCTACACCTTC; CDR3 protein: CASRTARDRNYGYTF
D gene: TRBD1; V gene: TRBV5-1; CDR3 length: 14; J gene: TRBJ1-6; clone size: once; CDR3 DNA: TGCGCCAGCAGCCGGGACAGCGATAATTCACCCCTCCACTTT; CDR3 protein: CASSRDSDNSPLHF
D gene: NA; V gene: TRBV24-1; CDR3 length: 12; J gene: TRBJ2-5; clone size: NA; CDR3 DNA: TGTGCCAGGGTGGAAGGCCAAGAGACCCAGTACTTC; CDR3 protein: CARVEGQETQYF
D gene: NA; V gene: TRBV3-1/TRBV3-2; CDR3 length: 14; J gene: TRBJ1-5; clone size: NA; CDR3 DNA: TGTGCCAGCAGCCAAGATTTAGCCGGGCAGCCCCAGCATTTT; CDR3 protein: CASSQDLAGQPQHF
D gene: TRBD1; V gene: TRBV5-1; CDR3 length: 14; J gene: TRBJ1-5; clone size: once; CDR3 DNA: TGCGCCAGCAGCCTGACGACAGGGGGTCAGCCCCAGCATTTT; CDR3 protein: CASSLTTGGQPQHF
D gene: NA; V gene: TRBV5-5; CDR3 length: 16; J gene: TRBJ1-6; clone size: NA; CDR3 DNA: TGTGCCAGCAGCTTGGTAGGGACGGCGTATAATTCACCCCTCCACTTT; CDR3 protein: CASSLVGTAYNSPLHF
D gene: TRBD2; V gene: TRBV19; CDR3 length: 15; J gene: TRBJ2-3; clone size: NA; CDR3 DNA: TGTGCCAGTAGTTGGCCTAGCGGGCTCCCAGATACGCAGTATTTT; CDR3 protein: CASSWPSGLPDTQYF
D gene: NA; V gene: TRBV13; CDR3 length: 12; J gene: TRBJ1-1; clone size: NA; CDR3 DNA: TGTGCCAGCAGCCGACGGAACACTGAAGCTTTCTTT; CDR3 protein: CASSRRNTEAFF
D gene: NA; V gene: TRBV5-1; CDR3 length: 13; J gene: TRBJ1-5; clone size: NA; CDR3 DNA: TGCGCCAGCAGCTTGGGAGACGATCAGCCCCAGCATTTT; CDR3 protein: CASSLGDDQPQHF
D gene: NA; V gene: TRBV30; CDR3 length: 13; J gene: TRBJ1-5; clone size: NA; CDR3 DNA: TGTGCCTGGAGCCTCGGGGGGCGGCAGCCCCAGCATTTT; CDR3 protein: CAWSLGGRQPQHF
D gene: TRBD2; V gene: TRBV10-3; CDR3 length: 14; J gene: TRBJ2-3; clone size: NA; CDR3 DNA: TGTGCCATCAAACCCGGACTAGCGACGGATACGCAGTATTTT; CDR3 protein: CAIKPGLATDTQYF
D gene: TRBD1; V gene: TRBV6-5; CDR3 length: 15; J gene: TRBJ1-2; clone size: NA; CDR3 DNA: TGTGCCAGCAGCCCCGGACAGGGGTCGGACTATGGCTACACCTTC; CDR3 protein: CASSPGQGSDYGYTF
D gene: NA; V gene: TRBV3-1/TRBV3-2; CDR3 length: 14; J gene: TRBJ1-1; clone size: once; CDR3 DNA: TGTGCCAGCAGCCAAGTGAGGGTGAACACTGAAGCTTTCTTT; CDR3 protein: CASSQVRVNTEAFF
D gene: NA; V gene: TRBV29-1; CDR3 length: 12; J gene: TRBJ2-2; clone size: few; CDR3 DNA: TGCAGCGTTCTAGGGGTGTGGGGGGAGCTGTTTTTT; CDR3 protein: CSVLGVWGELFF
D gene: NA; V gene: TRBV20-1; CDR3 length: 11; J gene: TRBJ2-5; clone size: NA; CDR3 DNA: TGCAGTGCTAGAGGAGTAGAGACCCAGTACTTC; CDR3 protein: CSARGVETQYF
D gene: NA; V gene: TRBV30; CDR3 length: 12; J gene: TRBJ1-1; clone size: NA; CDR3 DNA: TGTGCCTGGTATAGGGAGAGCACTGAAGCTTTCTTT; CDR3 protein: CAWYRESTEAFF
D gene: TRBD1; V gene: TRBV11-2; CDR3 length: 15; J gene: TRBJ1-2; clone size: NA; CDR3 DNA: TGTGCCAGCAGCGGGTACGACAGGGCACGATATGGCTACACCTTC; CDR3 protein: CASSGYDRARYGYTF
D gene: NA; V gene: TRBV24-1; CDR3 length: 15; J gene: TRBJ2-2; clone size: NA; CDR3 DNA: TGTGCCACCAGTGATCAGACAGTACCCACCGGGGAGCTGTTTTTT; CDR3 protein: CATSDQTVPTGELFF